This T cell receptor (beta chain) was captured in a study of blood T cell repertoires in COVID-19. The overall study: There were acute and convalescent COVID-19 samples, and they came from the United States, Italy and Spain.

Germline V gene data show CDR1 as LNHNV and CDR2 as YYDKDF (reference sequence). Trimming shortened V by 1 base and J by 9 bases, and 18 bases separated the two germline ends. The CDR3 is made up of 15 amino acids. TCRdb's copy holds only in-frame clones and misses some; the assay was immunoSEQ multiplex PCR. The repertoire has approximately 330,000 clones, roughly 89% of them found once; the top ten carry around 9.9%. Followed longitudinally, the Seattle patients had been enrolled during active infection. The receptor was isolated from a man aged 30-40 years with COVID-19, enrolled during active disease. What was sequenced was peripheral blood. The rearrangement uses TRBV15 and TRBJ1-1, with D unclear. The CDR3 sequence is CATSRGASPLYQAFF. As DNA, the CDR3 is TGTGCCACCAGCAGAGGGGCCAGCCCTCTATATCAAGCTTTCTTT.